Shown below are 2 T cell receptor beta chains from a single sample sequenced in a study of chemoradiotherapy in HPV16-positive cancers. The table came from immunoSEQ multiplex PCR; TCRdb's copy has only in-frame clones and leaves some out. The sample has approximately 8,300 clones, over 65% seen once; the top ten hold more than 8%. Sampling was conducted from a patient who underwent chemoradiotherapy. Receptors were obtained from a human donor with HPV-associated anogenital cancer.

This chain uses TRBV6-4 with TRBJ2-2, with 8 bases that match TRBD2. CDR3 size: 16 residues. Germline-derived CDR1 and CDR2 are MRHNA and SNTAGT. V lost 6 bases, J lost 6 bases, and 12 bases stayed unmatched. The CDR3 DNA sequence: TGTGCCAGCAGCCTGTGGAGCGGGGGAAATGCCGGGGAGCTGTTTTTT. Its translation: CASSLWSGGNAGELFF.

This rearrangement joins TRBV5-4 to TRBJ2-3; D assignment may be TRBD1 or TRBD2 (6 bases each). The CDR3 loop spans 16 amino acids. Germline values: CDR1 SGHNT, CDR2 YYREEE (reference sequence). Between the trimmed V and J ends, which lost 4 bases and 2 bases, there was a span of 17 bases. CDR3 nucleotide sequence: TGTGCCAGCAGCGGGGGGCGAGGTGGCAACACAGATACGCAGTATTTT. Translating it yields CASSGGRGGNTDTQYF.